Reported below is one TCR beta chain. Its antigen is unidentified. This sample is part of a study of memory B cells and T cells in multiple sclerosis. After stimulus-free culture, autoproliferating CFSE-dim and non-proliferating CFSE-high T cells were sequenced separately. Pooled replicate wells came from around 5x10^7 CFSE-labeled PBMCs cultured about seven days without stimulus. V lost 4 bases and J 4 bases, leaving 10 bases between the germline ends. The CDR3 contains 13 residues. CDR1 is MGHRA and CDR2 is YSYEKL in the germline V gene. Generated by immunoSEQ multiplex PCR, the TCRdb table keeps only in-frame clones and is missing some. Of about 42,000 clones listed, around 79% are singletons.

Sequencing input: PBMCs from blood kept in culture. V and J are TRBV4-1 and TRBJ1-2, with D tentatively TRBD1 (5 bases). This receptor was identified in a human donor with multiple sclerosis. DNA for the CDR3: TGCGCCAGCAGCCGGGGGAGGACCTATGGCTACACCTTC. Amino acids: CASSRGRTYGYTF.